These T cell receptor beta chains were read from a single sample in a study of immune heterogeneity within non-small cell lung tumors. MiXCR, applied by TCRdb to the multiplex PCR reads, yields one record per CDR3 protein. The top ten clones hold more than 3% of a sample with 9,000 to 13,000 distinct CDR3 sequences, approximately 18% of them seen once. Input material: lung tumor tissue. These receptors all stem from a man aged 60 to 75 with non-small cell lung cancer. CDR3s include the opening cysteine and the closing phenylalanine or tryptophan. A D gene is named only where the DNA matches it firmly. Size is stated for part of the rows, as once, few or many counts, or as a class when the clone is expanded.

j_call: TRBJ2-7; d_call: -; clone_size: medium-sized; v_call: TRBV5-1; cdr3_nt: TGCGCCAGCAGCCCCGGGACGGCACTCTCCTACGAGCAGTACTTC; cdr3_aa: CASSPGTALSYEQYF
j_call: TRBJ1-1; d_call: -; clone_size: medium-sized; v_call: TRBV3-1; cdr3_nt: TGTGCCAGCAGCCAAGACCCTAGGCAGGGAGGTTATACTGAAGCTTTCTTT; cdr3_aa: CASSQDPRQGGYTEAFF
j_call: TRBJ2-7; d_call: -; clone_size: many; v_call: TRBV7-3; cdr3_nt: TGTGCCAGCAGCTTAAAGGGCGACGCGCCCTACGAGCAGTACTTC; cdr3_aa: CASSLKGDAPYEQYF
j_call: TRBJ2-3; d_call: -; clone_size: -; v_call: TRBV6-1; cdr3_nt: TGTGCCAGCAGTTCCACGGACGATTATACGCAGTATTTT; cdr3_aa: CASSSTDDYTQYF
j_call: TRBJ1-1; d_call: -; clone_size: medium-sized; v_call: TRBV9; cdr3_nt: TGTGCCAGCAGCGCCCGGGCTGCCCCCACTGAAGCTTTCTTT; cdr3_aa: CASSARAAPTEAFF
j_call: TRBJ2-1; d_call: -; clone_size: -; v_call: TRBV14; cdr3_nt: TGTGCCAGCAGCCCCGATTTGAATGAGCAGTTCTTC; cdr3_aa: CASSPDLNEQFF
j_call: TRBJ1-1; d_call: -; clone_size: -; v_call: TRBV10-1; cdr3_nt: TGCGCCAGCAGTGAGAATAGGGGATCTGAAGCTTTCTTT; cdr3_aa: CASSENRGSEAFF
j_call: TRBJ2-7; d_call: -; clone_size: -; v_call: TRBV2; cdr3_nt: TGTGCCAGCAGTGATCCATCCGTTAACTCCTACGAGCAATACTTC; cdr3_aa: CASSDPSVNSYEQYF
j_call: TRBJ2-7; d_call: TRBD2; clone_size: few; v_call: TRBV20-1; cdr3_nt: TGCAGTGCTAGGGACTTGGGAGGGGAGTACGAGCAGTACTTC; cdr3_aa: CSARDLGGEYEQYF
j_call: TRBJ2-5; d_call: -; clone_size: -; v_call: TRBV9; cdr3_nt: TGTGCCAGCAGCGCAGCAGGAGAGACCCAGTACTTC; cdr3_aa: CASSAAGETQYF
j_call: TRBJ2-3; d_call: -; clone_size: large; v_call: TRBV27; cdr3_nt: TGTGCCAGCAGTCTACTAGGTTCAGATACGCAGTATTTT; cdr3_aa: CASSLLGSDTQYF
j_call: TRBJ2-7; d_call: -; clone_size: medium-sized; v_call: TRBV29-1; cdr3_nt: TGCAGCGTTGAGGACAGCAGTTCCTACGAGCAGTACTTC; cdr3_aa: CSVEDSSSYEQYF
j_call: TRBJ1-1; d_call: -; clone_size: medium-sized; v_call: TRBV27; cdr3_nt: TGTGCCAGCAAACTAGACCTGAACACTGAAGCTTTCTTT; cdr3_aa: CASKLDLNTEAFF
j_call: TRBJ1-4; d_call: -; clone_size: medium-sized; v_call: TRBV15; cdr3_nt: TGTGCCACCAGCCTCGACCCGTACGGTAATGAAAAACTGTTTTTT; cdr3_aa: CATSLDPYGNEKLFF
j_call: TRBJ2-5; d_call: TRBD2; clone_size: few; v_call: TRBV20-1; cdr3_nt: TGCAGTGCTAGAACTAGCGGGAGGCAAGAGACCCAGTACTTC; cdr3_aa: CSARTSGRQETQYF
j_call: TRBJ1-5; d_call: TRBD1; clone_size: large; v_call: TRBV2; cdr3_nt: TGTGCCAGCAGTTCACAGGGGAGAGACCAGCCCCAGCATTTT; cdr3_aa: CASSSQGRDQPQHF